This T cell receptor beta chain was identified during a study of blood T cell repertoires in COVID-19. The length of the CDR3 is 18 residues. With V trimmed by 2 bases and J by 1 base, 7 bases remained unmatched. Per the germline V gene, CDR1 is MNHEY and CDR2 is SVGEGT. Participants were aged about 18 to 89 years from some 24 US areas. Exposed study participants had met a COVID-19 case within 2 weeks before entry. Repertoires were generated with immunoSEQ multiplex PCR, while TCRdb's copy carries only in-frame clones and drops some. The sample holds 300,000 to 350,000 clones, 85% to 95% seen once. Sequenced: PBMCs or T cells enriched from blood (not recorded which). The genes are TRBV6-2 or TRBV6-3 and TRBJ2-2, with 10 bases that match TRBD1. This clonotype was sampled from a woman aged 25 to 39 who had been exposed to COVID-19. CDR3 sequence: CASSYRGTGAWNTGELFF. In nucleotides, the CDR3 is TGTGCCAGCAGTTACCGCGGGACAGGGGCGTGGAACACCGGGGAGCTGTTTTTT.